The following is a T cell receptor beta chain sequence with its context. The data originate from a study of technical replicates of blood from a few donors. Germline V gives CDR1 GTSNPN, CDR2 SVGIG (reference sequence). The CDR3 spans 15 residues. J lost 5 bases, V lost 1 base, and 6 bases had no gene match. TCRdb's table, derived via immunoSEQ multiplex PCR, lists solely in-frame clones and lacks some. Seen here are about 97,000 clones, about 95% observed once, and the top ten hold less than 0.35%. Sequenced input: T cells isolated from PBMCs. The gene calls are TRBV30 and TRBJ2-3; 10 positions match TRBD2. The receptor's source is a human donor in good health. The CDR3 nucleotides read TGTGCCTGGAGTGCTAGCGGGAGCCGCGGAGATACGCAGTATTTT. It codes for CAWSASGSRGDTQYF. Full variable domain (rest looked up from reference TRBV30 and TRBJ2-3): SQTIHQWPATLVQPVGSPLSLECTVEGTSNPNLYWYRQAAGRGLQLLFYSVGIGQISSEVPQNLSASRPQDRQFILSSKKLLLSDSGFYLCAWSASGSRGDTQYFGPGTRLTVL.